The 13 T cell receptor beta chains listed next were all sequenced from one sample in a study of monozygotic twins with inflammatory bowel disease. TCRdb reanalyzed the 5' RACE reads and collapses them to one entry per CDR3 protein, without DNA. Across 200,000 to 250,000 distinct CDR3 sequences, the top ten clones capture roughly 1.5% of the sample. The material sequenced was blood. Receptors originate from a human donor with ulcerative colitis or Crohn's disease, or a healthy co-twin of an affected twin (not recorded which).

This chain connects TRBV20-1 to TRBJ2-5; the D call from TCRdb, TRBD1, cannot be confirmed without DNA. Germline V gives CDR1 DFQATT, CDR2 SNEGSKA (reference sequence). CDR3 length: 14 amino acids. This chain's CDR3 is CSARERSALKTQYF.

This chain connects TRBV21-1 to TRBJ1-5; TCRdb designates TRBD1, a call that cannot be tested without DNA. TRBV21-1 is shown as a pseudogene. The CDR3 sequence is 13 residues long. The chain's CDR3 is CATTAQGNQPQHF.

J is TRBJ2-3 and V is TRBV12-3 or TRBV12-4. CDR3 length: 12 residues. The CDR3 sequence: CASSLLRNTQYF.

The rearrangement uses TRBV20-1 and TRBJ2-5; TCRdb calls TRBD1, which cannot be checked without DNA. The CDR3 length is 15 residues. From germline, CDR1 is DFQATT and CDR2 SNEGSKA (reference sequence). CDR3: CSAAQTGTGAETQYF.

The chain has TRBV24-1 and TRBJ2-1; the TRBD1 assignment by TCRdb is unverifiable without DNA. CDR1 KGHDR and CDR2 SFDVKD come from the germline V gene. CDR3 length: 16 amino acids. Here the CDR3 reads CATSDVRDGKYNEQFF.

The chain recombines TRBV7-9 with TRBJ1-2; with no DNA, the TCRdb D assignment of TRBD1 cannot be verified. The CDR3 covers 15 residues. The germline CDR1 and CDR2 sequences are SEHNR and FQNEAQ (reference sequence). The CDR3 sequence is CASSHPSREGYGYTF.

The chain employs TRBV5-1 and TRBJ2-5; absent DNA, TCRdb's TRBD1 call cannot be checked. Looked up from germline, CDR1 is SGHRS and CDR2 is YFSETQ. CDR3 length equals 16 residues. The CDR3 sequence is CASSFEGGSGEETQYF. The variable domain in full, with the rest retrieved from reference TRBV5-1 and TRBJ2-5, is KAGVTQTPRYLIKTRGQQVTLSCSPISGHRSVSWYQQTPGQGLQFLFEYFSETQRNKGNFPGRFSGRQFSNSRSEMNVSTLELGDSALYLCASSFEGGSGEETQYFGPGTRLLVL.

The chain carries TRBV5-1 and TRBJ1-2. Germline CDR1 reads SGHRS; CDR2 reads YFSETQ. The CDR3 totals 15 residues. CDR3 sequence: CASSLGGSWMGGYTF.

This chain connects TRBV5-1 to TRBJ2-2. Per the germline V gene, CDR1 is SGHRS and CDR2 is YFSETQ. The CDR3 is 15 residues long. The CDR3 sequence is CASSLESILTGELFF.

The rearrangement joins TRBV5-5 to TRBJ1-2; TCRdb lists TRBD1, though no DNA is available to test this call. Germline CDR1 is SGHKS and CDR2 is YYEKEE (reference sequence). The CDR3 is made up of 16 amino acids. The CDR3 loop is CASSLGPGPANYGYTF.

The chain uses TRBV9 and TRBJ2-7. Looked up from germline, CDR1 is SGDLS and CDR2 is YYNGEE. The CDR3 runs 13 residues. The CDR3: CASSYSSSYEQYF.

The gene calls are TRBV7-9 and TRBJ2-7. The germline V gene has CDR1 SEHNR and CDR2 FQNEAQ (reference sequence). The CDR3 has 14 residues. The CDR3 loop is CASSFQQGPYEQYF.

The J gene is TRBJ2-7, the V gene TRBV10-1; the TCRdb D gene call, TRBD1, has no DNA to confirm it. Germline V gene sequence: CDR1 WNHNN, CDR2 SYGVQD (reference sequence). The CDR3 is made up of 15 amino acids. CDR3 region: CASSEYRGSSYEQYF.